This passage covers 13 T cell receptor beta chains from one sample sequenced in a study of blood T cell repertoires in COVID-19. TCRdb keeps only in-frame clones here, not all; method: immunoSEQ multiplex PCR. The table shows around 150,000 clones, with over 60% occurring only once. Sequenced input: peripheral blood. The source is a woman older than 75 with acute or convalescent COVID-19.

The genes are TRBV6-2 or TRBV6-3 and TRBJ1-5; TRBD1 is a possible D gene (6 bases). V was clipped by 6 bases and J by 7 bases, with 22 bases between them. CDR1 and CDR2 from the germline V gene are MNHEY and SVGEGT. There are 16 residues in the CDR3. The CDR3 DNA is TGTGCCAGCAGCCGAATGGAGCGGGGGGCCAAACAGCCCCAGCATTTT. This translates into CASSRMERGAKQPQHF.

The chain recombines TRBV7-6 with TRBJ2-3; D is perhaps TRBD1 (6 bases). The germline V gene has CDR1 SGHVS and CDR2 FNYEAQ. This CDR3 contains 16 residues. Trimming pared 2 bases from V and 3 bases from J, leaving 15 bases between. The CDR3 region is CASSLNSGRGTDTQYF. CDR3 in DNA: TGTGCCAGCAGCTTAAATTCAGGCAGGGGTACAGATACGCAGTATTTT.

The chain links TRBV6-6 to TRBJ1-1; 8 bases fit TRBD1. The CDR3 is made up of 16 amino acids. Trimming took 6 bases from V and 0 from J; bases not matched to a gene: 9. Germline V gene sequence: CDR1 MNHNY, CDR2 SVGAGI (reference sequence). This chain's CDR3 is CASSLARQGMNTEAFF. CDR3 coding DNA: TGTGCCAGCAGCTTAGCCAGACAGGGGATGAACACTGAAGCTTTCTTT.

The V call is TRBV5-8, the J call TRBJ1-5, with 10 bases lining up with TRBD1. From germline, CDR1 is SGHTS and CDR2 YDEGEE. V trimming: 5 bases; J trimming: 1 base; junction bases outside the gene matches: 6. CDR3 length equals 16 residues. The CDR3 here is CASRILGQGSNQPQHF. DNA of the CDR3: TGTGCCAGCAGGATTCTGGGACAGGGGAGCAATCAGCCCCAGCATTTT.

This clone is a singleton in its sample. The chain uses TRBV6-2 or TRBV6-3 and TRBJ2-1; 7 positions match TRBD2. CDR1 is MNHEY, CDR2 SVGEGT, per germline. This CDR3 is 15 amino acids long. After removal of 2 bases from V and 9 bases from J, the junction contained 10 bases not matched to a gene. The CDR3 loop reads CASSYAITGGSEQFF. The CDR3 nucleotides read TGTGCCAGCAGTTACGCTATCACGGGAGGAAGTGAGCAGTTCTTC.

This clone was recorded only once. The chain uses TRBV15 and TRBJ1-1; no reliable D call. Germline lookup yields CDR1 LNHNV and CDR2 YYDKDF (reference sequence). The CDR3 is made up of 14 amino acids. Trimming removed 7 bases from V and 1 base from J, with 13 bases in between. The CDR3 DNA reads TGTGCCACCACGTCAGATCGGGGGAACACTGAAGCTTTCTTT. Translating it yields CATTSDRGNTEAFF.

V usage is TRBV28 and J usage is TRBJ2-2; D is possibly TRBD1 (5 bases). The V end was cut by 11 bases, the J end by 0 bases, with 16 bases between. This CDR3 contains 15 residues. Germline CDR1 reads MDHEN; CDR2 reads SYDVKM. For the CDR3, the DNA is TGTGCCGGTAGAACAGGAAGCACGAACACCGGGGAGCTGTTTTTT. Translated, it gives CAGRTGSTNTGELFF.

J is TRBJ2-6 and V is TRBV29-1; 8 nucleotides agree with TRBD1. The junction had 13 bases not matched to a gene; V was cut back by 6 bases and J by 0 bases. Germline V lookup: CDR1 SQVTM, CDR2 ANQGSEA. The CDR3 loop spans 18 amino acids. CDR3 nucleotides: TGCAGCGTCCTCGGACAGGGCCTAAGTCGCTCTGGGGCCAACGTCCTGACTTTC. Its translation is CSVLGQGLSRSGANVLTF.

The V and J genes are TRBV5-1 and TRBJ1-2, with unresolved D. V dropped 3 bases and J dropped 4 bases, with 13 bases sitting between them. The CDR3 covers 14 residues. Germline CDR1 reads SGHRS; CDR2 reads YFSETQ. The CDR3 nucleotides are TGCGCCAGCAGCTCCCTTACAGCAACCTATGGCTACACCTTC. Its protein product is CASSSLTATYGYTF.

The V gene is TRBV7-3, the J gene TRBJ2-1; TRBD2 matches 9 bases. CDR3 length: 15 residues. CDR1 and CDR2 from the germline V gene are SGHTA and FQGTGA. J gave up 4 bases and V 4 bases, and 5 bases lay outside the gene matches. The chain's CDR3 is CASSSSGTDYNEQFF. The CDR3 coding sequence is TGTGCCAGCAGCTCTAGCGGGACGGATTACAATGAGCAGTTCTTC.

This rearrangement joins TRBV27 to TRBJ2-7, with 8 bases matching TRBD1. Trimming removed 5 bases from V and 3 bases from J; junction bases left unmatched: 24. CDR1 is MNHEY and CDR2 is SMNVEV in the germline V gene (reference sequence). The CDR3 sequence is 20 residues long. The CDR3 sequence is CASSRNYPGQEYIPLYEQYF. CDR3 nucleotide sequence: TGTGCCAGCAGTCGAAATTACCCGGGACAGGAGTACATACCCCTCTACGAGCAGTACTTC.

For the CDR3, the DNA is TGTGCCAGCTCACCGACGGGGGGTGGAAACACCATATATTTT. Translated, it gives CASSPTGGGNTIYF. The gene calls are TRBV18 and TRBJ1-3; D possibly corresponds to TRBD1 (5 bases). Germline loops: CDR1 KGHSH, CDR2 LQKENI. CDR3 length equals 14 residues. V was cut by 3 bases and J by 3 bases, with 9 bases left in between.

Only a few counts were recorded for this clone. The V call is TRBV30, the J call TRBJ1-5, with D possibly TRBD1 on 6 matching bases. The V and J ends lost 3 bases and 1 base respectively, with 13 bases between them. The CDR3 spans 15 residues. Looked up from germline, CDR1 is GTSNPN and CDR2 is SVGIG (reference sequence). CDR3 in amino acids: CAWSAQGRSNQPQHF. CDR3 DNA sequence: TGTGCCTGGAGCGCACAGGGAAGAAGCAATCAGCCCCAGCATTTT.